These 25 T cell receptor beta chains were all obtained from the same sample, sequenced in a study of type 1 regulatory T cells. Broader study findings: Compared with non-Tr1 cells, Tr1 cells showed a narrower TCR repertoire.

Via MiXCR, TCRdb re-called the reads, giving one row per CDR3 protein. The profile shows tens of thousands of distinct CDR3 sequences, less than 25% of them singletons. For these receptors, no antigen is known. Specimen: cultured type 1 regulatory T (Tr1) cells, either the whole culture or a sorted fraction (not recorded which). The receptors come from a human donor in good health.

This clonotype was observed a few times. The CDR3 region is CASSLVTGTSNGELFF. For the CDR3, the DNA is TGTGCCAGCAGTCTAGTTACGGGGACCTCCAACGGGGAGCTGTTTTTT. This chain connects TRBV27 to TRBJ2-2; D tentatively reads TRBD1 or TRBD2 (5 bases each). The CDR3 totals 16 residues. The V end lost 5 bases, the J end lost 7 bases, and 20 bases lay between the germline ends. Looked up from germline, CDR1 is MNHEY and CDR2 is SMNVEV (reference sequence).

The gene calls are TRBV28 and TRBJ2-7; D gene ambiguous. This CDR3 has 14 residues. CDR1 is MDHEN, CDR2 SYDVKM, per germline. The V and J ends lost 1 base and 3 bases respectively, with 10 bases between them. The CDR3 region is CASSLYGNSYEQYF. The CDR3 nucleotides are TGTGCCAGCAGTTTATATGGGAACAGCTACGAGCAGTACTTC.

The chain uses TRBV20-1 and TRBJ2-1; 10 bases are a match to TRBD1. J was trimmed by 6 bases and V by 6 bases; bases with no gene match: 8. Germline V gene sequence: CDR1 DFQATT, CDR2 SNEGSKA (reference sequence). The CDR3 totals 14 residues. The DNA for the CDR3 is TGCAGTGCCCTCGGGACAGGGGCGGGCAATGAGCAGTTCTTC. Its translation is CSALGTGAGNEQFF.

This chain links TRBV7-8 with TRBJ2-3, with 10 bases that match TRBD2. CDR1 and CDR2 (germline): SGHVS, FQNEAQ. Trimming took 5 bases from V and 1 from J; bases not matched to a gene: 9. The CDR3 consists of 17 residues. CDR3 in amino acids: CASSPNSGTSGTDTQYF. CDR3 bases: TGTGCCAGCAGCCCAAACTCCGGGACTAGCGGCACAGATACGCAGTATTTT.

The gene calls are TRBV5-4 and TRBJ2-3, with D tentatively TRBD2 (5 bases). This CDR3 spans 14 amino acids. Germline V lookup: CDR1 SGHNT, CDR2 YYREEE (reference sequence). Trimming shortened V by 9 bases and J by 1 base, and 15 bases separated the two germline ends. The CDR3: CATNGRGGTDTQYF. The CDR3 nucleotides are TGTGCCACCAACGGCCGGGGAGGCACAGATACGCAGTATTTT.

The CDR3 loop reads CSARKGDPLNYGYTF. CDR3 nucleotide sequence: TGCAGTGCTAGGAAGGGGGATCCCCTTAACTATGGCTACACCTTC. V gene TRBV20-1 combines with J gene TRBJ1-2; D perhaps matches TRBD1 (6 bases). With 3 bases removed from V and 1 base from J, the gap between germline ends came to 15 bases. The germline V gene has CDR1 DFQATT and CDR2 SNEGSKA (reference sequence). The CDR3 is 15 amino acids.

The CDR3 DNA reads TGTGCCAGCAGCCCGGACTCTGAAAAACTGTTTTTT. Residues: CASSPDSEKLFF. The rearrangement links TRBV12-3 or TRBV12-4 to TRBJ1-4; no firm D call. The length of the CDR3 is 12 residues. The V end lost 6 bases, the J end lost 7 bases, and 9 bases lay between the germline ends.

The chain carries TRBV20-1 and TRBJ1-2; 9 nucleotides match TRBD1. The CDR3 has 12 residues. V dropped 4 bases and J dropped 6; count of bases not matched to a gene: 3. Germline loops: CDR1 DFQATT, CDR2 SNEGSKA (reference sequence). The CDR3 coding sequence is TGCAGTGCTATACAGGGGGCGGATGGCTACACCTTC. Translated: CSAIQGADGYTF.

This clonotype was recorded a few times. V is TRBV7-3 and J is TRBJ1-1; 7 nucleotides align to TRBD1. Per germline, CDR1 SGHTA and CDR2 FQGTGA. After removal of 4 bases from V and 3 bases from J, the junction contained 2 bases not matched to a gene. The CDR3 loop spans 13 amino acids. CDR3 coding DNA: TGTGCCAGCAGCTCCAGGGGGTACACTGAAGCTTTCTTT. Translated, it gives CASSSRGYTEAFF. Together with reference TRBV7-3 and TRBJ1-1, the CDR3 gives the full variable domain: GAGVSQTPSNKVTEKGKYVELRCDPISGHTALYWYRQSLGQGPEFLIYFQGTGAADDSGLPNDRFFAVRPEGSVSTLKIQRTERGDSAVYLCASSSRGYTEAFFGQGTRLTVV.

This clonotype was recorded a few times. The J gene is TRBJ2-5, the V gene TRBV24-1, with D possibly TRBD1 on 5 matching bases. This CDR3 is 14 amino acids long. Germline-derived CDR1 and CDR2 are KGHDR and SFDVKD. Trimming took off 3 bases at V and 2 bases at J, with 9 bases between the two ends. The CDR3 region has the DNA TGTGCCACCAGTGATCCCGGACAACAAGAGACCCAGTACTTC. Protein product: CATSDPGQQETQYF.

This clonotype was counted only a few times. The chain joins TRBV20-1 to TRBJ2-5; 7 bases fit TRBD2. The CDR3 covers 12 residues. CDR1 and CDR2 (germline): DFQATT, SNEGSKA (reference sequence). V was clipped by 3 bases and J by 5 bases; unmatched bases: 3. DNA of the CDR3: TGCAGTGCTAGCGGCGGGAGTGAGACCCAGTACTTC. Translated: CSASGGSETQYF.

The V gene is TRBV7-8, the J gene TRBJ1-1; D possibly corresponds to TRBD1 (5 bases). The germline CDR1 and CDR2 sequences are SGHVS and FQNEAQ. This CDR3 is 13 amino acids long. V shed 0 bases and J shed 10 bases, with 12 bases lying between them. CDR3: CASSLAAGFGAFF. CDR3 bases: TGTGCCAGCAGCTTAGCGGCAGGGTTTGGAGCTTTCTTT.

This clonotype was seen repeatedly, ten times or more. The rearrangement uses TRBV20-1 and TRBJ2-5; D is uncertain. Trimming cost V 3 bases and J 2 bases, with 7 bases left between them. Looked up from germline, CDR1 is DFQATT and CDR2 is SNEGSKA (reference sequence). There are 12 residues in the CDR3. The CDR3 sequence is CSASTGQETQYF. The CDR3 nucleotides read TGCAGTGCTAGTACTGGACAAGAGACCCAGTACTTC.

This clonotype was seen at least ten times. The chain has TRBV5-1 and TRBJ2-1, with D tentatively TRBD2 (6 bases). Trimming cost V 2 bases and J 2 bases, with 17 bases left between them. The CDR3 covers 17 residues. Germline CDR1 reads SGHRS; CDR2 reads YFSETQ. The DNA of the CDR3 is TGCGCCAGCAGCTTAGACCGAGCGGGCCAAACCTACAATGAGCAGTTCTTC. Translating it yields CASSLDRAGQTYNEQFF.

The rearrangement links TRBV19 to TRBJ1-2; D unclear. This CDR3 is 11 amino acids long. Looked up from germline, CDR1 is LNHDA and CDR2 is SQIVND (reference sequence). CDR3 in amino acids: CASAVNYGYTF. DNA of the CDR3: TGTGCTAGTGCGGTTAACTATGGCTACACCTTC.

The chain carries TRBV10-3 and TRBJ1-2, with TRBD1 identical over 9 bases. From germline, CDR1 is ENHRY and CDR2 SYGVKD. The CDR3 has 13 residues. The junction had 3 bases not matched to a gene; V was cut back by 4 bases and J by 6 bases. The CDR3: CAISGDRVNGYTF. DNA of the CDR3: TGTGCCATCAGTGGGGACAGGGTGAATGGCTACACCTTC.

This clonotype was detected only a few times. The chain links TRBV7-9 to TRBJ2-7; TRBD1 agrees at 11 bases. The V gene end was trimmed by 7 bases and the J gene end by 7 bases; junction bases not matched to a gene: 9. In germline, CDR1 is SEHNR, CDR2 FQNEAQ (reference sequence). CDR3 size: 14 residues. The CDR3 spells CASTTGTGGSEQYF. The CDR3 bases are TGTGCCAGCACCACCGGGACAGGGGGGAGTGAGCAGTACTTC.

The CDR3 region is CSAWDPQKVAFF. For the CDR3, the DNA is TGCAGCGCGTGGGACCCCCAGAAGGTAGCTTTCTTT. V and J are TRBV29-1 and TRBJ1-1; D perhaps matches TRBD1 (5 bases). V was clipped by 7 bases and J by 10 bases, with 19 bases between them. The germline CDR1 and CDR2 sequences are SQVTM and ANQGSEA. The CDR3 covers 12 residues.

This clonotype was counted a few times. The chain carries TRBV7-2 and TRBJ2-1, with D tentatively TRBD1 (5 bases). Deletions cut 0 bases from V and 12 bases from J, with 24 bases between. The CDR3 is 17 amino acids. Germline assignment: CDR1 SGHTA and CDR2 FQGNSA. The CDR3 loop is CASSLAGRQGRLFGQFF. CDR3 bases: TGTGCCAGCAGCTTAGCTGGTCGGCAGGGAAGGCTTTTCGGGCAGTTCTTC.

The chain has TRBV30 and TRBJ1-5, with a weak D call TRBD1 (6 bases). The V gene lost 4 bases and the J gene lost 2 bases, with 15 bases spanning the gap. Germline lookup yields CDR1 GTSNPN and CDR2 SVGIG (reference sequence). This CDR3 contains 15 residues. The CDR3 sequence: CAWTPGASGNQPQHF. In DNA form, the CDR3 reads TGTGCCTGGACGCCAGGGGCGTCTGGCAATCAGCCCCAGCATTTT.

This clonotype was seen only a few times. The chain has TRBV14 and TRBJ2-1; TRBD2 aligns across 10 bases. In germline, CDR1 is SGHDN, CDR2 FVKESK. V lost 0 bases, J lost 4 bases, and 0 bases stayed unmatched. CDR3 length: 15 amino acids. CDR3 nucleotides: TGTGCCAGCAGCCAAGAACTAGCGGGGTACAATGAGCAGTTCTTC. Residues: CASSQELAGYNEQFF.

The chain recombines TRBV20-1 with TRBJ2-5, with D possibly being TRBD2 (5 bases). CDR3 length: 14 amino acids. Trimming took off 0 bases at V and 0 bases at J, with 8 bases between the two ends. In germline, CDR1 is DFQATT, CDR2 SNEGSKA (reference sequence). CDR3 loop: CSARDPRDQETQYF. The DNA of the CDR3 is TGCAGTGCTAGAGACCCGCGGGACCAAGAGACCCAGTACTTC.

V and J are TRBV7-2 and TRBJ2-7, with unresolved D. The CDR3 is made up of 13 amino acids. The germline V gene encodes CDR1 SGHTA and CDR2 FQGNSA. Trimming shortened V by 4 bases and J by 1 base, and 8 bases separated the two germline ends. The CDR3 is CASSWGGSYEQYF. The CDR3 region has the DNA TGTGCCAGCAGCTGGGGTGGGTCCTACGAGCAGTACTTC.

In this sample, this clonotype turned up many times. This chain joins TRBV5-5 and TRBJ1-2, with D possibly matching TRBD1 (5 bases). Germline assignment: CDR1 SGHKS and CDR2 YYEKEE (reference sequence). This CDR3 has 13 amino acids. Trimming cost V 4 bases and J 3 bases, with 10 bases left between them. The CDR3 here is CASSRDSYYGYTF. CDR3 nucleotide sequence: TGTGCCAGCAGCCGAGACAGTTACTATGGCTACACCTTC.

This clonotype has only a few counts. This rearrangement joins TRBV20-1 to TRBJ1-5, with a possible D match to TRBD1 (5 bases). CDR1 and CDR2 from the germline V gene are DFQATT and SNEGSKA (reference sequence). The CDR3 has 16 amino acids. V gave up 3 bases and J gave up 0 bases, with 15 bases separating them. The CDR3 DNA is TGCAGTGCTAGGGGTAACAGGCCCCTTAGCAATCAGCCCCAGCATTTT. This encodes CSARGNRPLSNQPQHF.